This entry describes one TCR beta chain. What it binds is not known. Amplification used 60 Vbeta primers and 13 Jbeta primers. Method: immunoSEQ multiplex PCR; TCRdb's copy keeps in-frame clones and lacks some. This sample has 150,000 or so clones, with roughly 74% found just once. V trimming: 0 bases; J trimming: 5 bases; junction bases outside the gene matches: 10. The CDR3 is 18 amino acids. Germline assignment: CDR1 SGHTA and CDR2 FQGTGA. These data are taken from a study of cytomegalovirus exposure and HLA in healthy donors. Study-wide points: Some TCR beta chains (164 of them) were listed as cytomegalovirus-associated.

V gene TRBV7-3 combines with J gene TRBJ2-3, with 11 nucleotides matching TRBD2. The TCR sequence derives from a man between 18 and 29 years old in good health and CMV-seropositive. The specimen sequenced was PBMCs. The CDR3 DNA is TGTGCCAGCAGCTTAACCAGTAGCGGGAGGGCCGGTATAGATACGCAGTATTTT. It is translated as CASSLTSSGRAGIDTQYF.